The 27 T cell receptor beta chains presented below share a single source sample, sequenced in a study of T cell changes during pregnancy in multiple sclerosis. The method was immunoSEQ multiplex PCR; TCRdb's version includes in-frame clones alone and lacks a portion of them. The table lists 75,000 to 90,000 clones, around nine tenths of them singletons. Material: CD4+ T cells from peripheral blood mononuclear cells, obtained before pregnancy. The origin of the receptors is a female donor with multiple sclerosis, enrolled in a pregnancy study.

J is TRBJ2-3 and V is TRBV27; 7 nucleotides match TRBD2. V lost 2 bases, J lost 4 bases, and 6 bases stayed unmatched. The CDR3 loop spans 15 amino acids. Germline CDR1 reads MNHEY; CDR2 reads SMNVEV (reference sequence). Written as DNA, the CDR3 is TGTGCCAGCAGTTTAAGCGGGGAGGTAGCAGATACGCAGTATTTT. This gives the protein CASSLSGEVADTQYF.

The gene calls are TRBV5-6 and TRBJ1-2; TRBD1 might be the D (6 bases). CDR1 and CDR2 (germline): SGHDT, YYEEEE. V was clipped by 1 base and J by 2 bases, with 15 bases between them. The length of the CDR3 is 16 residues. CDR3 in DNA: TGTGCCAGCAGCTTGTCCGCGGGGGGCATCAACTATGGCTACACCTTC. Its protein is CASSLSAGGINYGYTF.

This chain joins TRBV2 and TRBJ2-4; 12 positions match TRBD1. Germline-derived CDR1 and CDR2 are SNHLY and FYNNEI. V was clipped by 7 bases and J by 5 bases; unmatched bases: 6. The CDR3 runs to 15 residues. CDR3 region: CASKRDRGQENIQYF. The CDR3 coding sequence is TGTGCCAGCAAAAGGGACAGGGGGCAGGAAAACATTCAGTACTTC.

The chain uses TRBV19 and TRBJ1-5; 7 nucleotides match TRBD1. The V gene's germline CDR1 is LNHDA and CDR2 SQIVND (reference sequence). This CDR3 spans 13 amino acids. V gave up 10 bases and J gave up 2 bases; unmatched junction bases: 5. This CDR3 reads CATDDRGNQPQHF. Written as DNA, the CDR3 is TGTGCCACCGACGACAGGGGCAATCAGCCCCAGCATTTT.

The chain joins TRBV19 to TRBJ2-3, with D possibly being TRBD2 (6 bases). CDR1 and CDR2 (germline): LNHDA, SQIVND (reference sequence). V was shortened by 6 bases and J by 0 bases, with 13 bases between the two germline ends. This CDR3 has 15 amino acids. The DNA for the CDR3 is TGTGCCAGTAGCAAGGGCGCGGGGAGCACAGATACGCAGTATTTT. This sequence encodes CASSKGAGSTDTQYF.

For the CDR3, the DNA is TGTGCCAGCAGTGACTCAAGGACTAGCGTAGCCGGGGAGCTGTTTTTT. Protein sequence: CASSDSRTSVAGELFF. V and J are TRBV6-4 and TRBJ2-2; 9 bases fit TRBD2. Germline V gives CDR1 MRHNA, CDR2 SNTAGT. The CDR3 consists of 16 residues. V dropped 0 bases and J dropped 6; count of bases not matched to a gene: 5.

The rearrangement uses TRBV23-1 and TRBJ1-1; no clear D gene. TRBV23-1 is designated an ORF whose function remains uncertain. The CDR3 is 10 residues long. This CDR3 is CLIRSTEAFF. In DNA, the CDR3 is TGCCTCATTCGGAGCACTGAAGCTTTCTTT.

The chain has TRBV28 and TRBJ2-1; 8 bases match TRBD1. The CDR3 totals 16 residues. Germline V gives CDR1 MDHEN, CDR2 SYDVKM. V lost 6 bases to trimming and J lost 0 bases; unmatched junction nucleotides: 7. The CDR3 here is CASSPRGRSSYNEQFF. CDR3 nucleotides: TGTGCCAGCAGCCCCAGGGGGCGTAGCTCCTACAATGAGCAGTTCTTC.

The V gene is TRBV4-1, the J gene TRBJ1-4; D unclear. V was shortened by 4 bases and J by 4 bases, with 13 bases between the two germline ends. Germline-derived CDR1 and CDR2 are MGHRA and YSYEKL. The CDR3 runs to 15 residues. CDR3 coding DNA: TGCGCCAGCAGCCCATCTGGAGGGCTTAATGAAAAACTGTTTTTT. This codes for CASSPSGGLNEKLFF.

The chain joins TRBV2 to TRBJ1-5, with a weak D call TRBD1 (6 bases). V lost 4 bases and J lost 3, with 10 bases in between. In germline, CDR1 is SNHLY, CDR2 FYNNEI. CDR3 length equals 14 residues. The CDR3 DNA reads as TGTGCCAGCAGTGTAGACAGGATCAATCAGCCCCAGCATTTT. This encodes CASSVDRINQPQHF.

V usage is TRBV21-1 and J usage is TRBJ2-3; the DNA was not used to check the table's D call, TRBD2. TRBV21-1 is a known pseudogene. This CDR3 is built from 17 residues. CDR3 region: CASSKGGSGGCTDTQYF. CDR3 DNA: TGTGCCAGCAGCAAAGGGGGTAGCGGGGGCTGCACAGATACGCAGTATTTT.

The J gene is TRBJ1-6, the V gene TRBV6-1; D is possibly TRBD1 (5 bases). This CDR3 comprises 13 residues. Trimming took off 1 base at V and 9 bases at J, with 7 bases between the two ends. Per germline, CDR1 MNHNS and CDR2 SASEGT. CDR3 region: CASSEGGSSPLHF. The CDR3 DNA reads as TGTGCCAGCAGTGAAGGGGGCTCTTCACCCCTCCACTTT.

The chain employs TRBV10-3 and TRBJ1-2; no clear D gene. The V and J ends lost 2 bases and 2 bases respectively, with 9 bases between them. The germline gives CDR1 ENHRY, CDR2 SYGVKD. The CDR3 is made up of 14 amino acids. CDR3: CAISEMGSNYGYTF. CDR3 bases: TGTGCCATCAGTGAGATGGGCAGCAACTATGGCTACACCTTC.

This clone was detected only a few times. This chain uses TRBV30 with TRBJ1-1, with TRBD1 matching over 9 bases. Germline lookup yields CDR1 GTSNPN and CDR2 SVGIG (reference sequence). V dropped 1 base and J dropped 0; count of bases not matched to a gene: 3. The CDR3 sequence is 15 residues long. CDR3 amino acids: CAWSGQGVVNTEAFF. The DNA for the CDR3 is TGTGCCTGGAGTGGACAGGGGGTTGTGAACACTGAAGCTTTCTTT.

V is TRBV19 and J is TRBJ1-5; no definite D call. From germline, CDR1 is LNHDA and CDR2 SQIVND (reference sequence). The length of the CDR3 is 16 residues. The V end lost 3 bases, the J end lost 1 base, and 13 bases lay between the germline ends. The CDR3 loop is CASSILAQVSNQPQHF. In DNA, the CDR3 is TGTGCCAGTAGTATCCTGGCCCAGGTCAGCAATCAGCCCCAGCATTTT.

The chain has TRBV6-5 and TRBJ2-2; the D gene is possibly TRBD2 (6 bases). This CDR3 is built from 15 residues. Germline V gene lookup returns CDR1 MNHEY and CDR2 SVGAGI. The ends were cut back, 6 bases at V and 4 bases at J, with 15 bases in the middle. CDR3 nucleotide sequence: TGTGCCAGCAGACCGGGAGCGGAGATCACCGGGGAGCTGTTTTTT. Amino acids: CASRPGAEITGELFF.

The chain links TRBV5-4 to TRBJ2-2; 7 bases fit TRBD1. Trimming cost V 4 bases and J 1 base; bases outside gene matches: 7. The CDR3 runs 16 residues. The germline CDR1 and CDR2 sequences are SGHNT and YYREEE (reference sequence). The CDR3 nucleotides read TGTGCCAGCAGCCGGGACAGCGGTTTGAACACCGGGGAGCTGTTTTTT. As protein: CASSRDSGLNTGELFF. Full variable domain (remainder filled in from reference TRBV5-4 and TRBJ2-2): ETGVTQSPTHLIKTRGQQVTLRCSSQSGHNTVSWYQQALGQGPQFIFQYYREEENGRGNFPPRFSGLQFPNYSSELNVNALELDDSALYLCASSRDSGLNTGELFFGEGSRLTVL.

V is TRBV19 and J is TRBJ1-5; 9 positions match TRBD1. This CDR3 comprises 19 residues. CDR1 is LNHDA, CDR2 SQIVND, per germline (reference sequence). V lost 3 bases, J lost 1 base, and 13 bases stayed unmatched. The DNA of the CDR3 is TGTGCCAGTAGTATTTGGGGACCGGGACAGGGAAGGAGCAATCAGCCCCAGCATTTT. Its protein product is CASSIWGPGQGRSNQPQHF.

The CDR3 protein is CASSLREAYGYTF. The CDR3 DNA sequence: TGTGCCAGCAGTCTCAGGGAGGCCTATGGCTACACCTTC. The chain joins TRBV6-5 to TRBJ1-2; tentatively, D is TRBD1 (5 bases). Trimming removed 5 bases at V and 4 bases at J, with 11 bases between. CDR3 length equals 13 residues. The germline V gene encodes CDR1 MNHEY and CDR2 SVGAGI.

This clone was picked up a small number of times. The gene calls are TRBV15 and TRBJ1-1; 7 nucleotides line up with TRBD1. The V gene end was trimmed by 3 bases and the J gene end by 2 bases; junction bases not matched to a gene: 6. Germline V CDR1 and CDR2: LNHNV, YYDKDF (reference sequence). The CDR3 runs to 15 residues. Here the CDR3 DNA reads TGTGCCACCAGCAGTCCGGGACAGCCAAACACTGAAGCTTTCTTT. The encoded protein is CATSSPGQPNTEAFF. The full variable domain, completed using reference TRBV15 and TRBJ1-1, is DAMVIQNPRYQVTQFGKPVTLSCSQTLNHNVMYWYQQKSSQAPKLLFHYYDKDFNNEADTPDNFQSRRPNTSFCFLDIRSPGLGDTAMYLCATSSPGQPNTEAFFGQGTRLTVV.

The chain is built from TRBV5-4 and TRBJ2-7; D perhaps matches TRBD1 (5 bases). The CDR3 runs 13 residues. V dropped 2 bases and J dropped 8 bases, with 14 bases sitting between them. The germline V gene encodes CDR1 SGHNT and CDR2 YYREEE (reference sequence). The CDR3 nucleotides read TGTGCCAGCAGCTTTCGCCAGGGTTATCAGCAGTACTTC. It translates to CASSFRQGYQQYF.

The chain has TRBV30 and TRBJ2-7; 11 bases align to TRBD1. Germline CDR1 GTSNPN, CDR2 SVGIG (reference sequence). The CDR3 totals 15 residues. The ends lost 3 bases at V and 4 bases at J; junction bases unmatched: 8. The CDR3, as DNA: TGTGCCTGGAGCCCCGGACAGGGGGCTTTATACGAGCAGTACTTC. Translating gives CAWSPGQGALYEQYF.

The chain is built from TRBV4-1 and TRBJ1-1; D is perhaps TRBD1 (6 bases). Germline V gene lookup returns CDR1 MGHRA and CDR2 YSYEKL. The CDR3 spans 15 residues. Trimming cost V 4 bases and J 4 bases, with 16 bases left between them. CDR3: CASSPAGGLGTEAFF. DNA for the CDR3: TGCGCCAGCAGCCCAGCGGGGGGCTTGGGCACTGAAGCTTTCTTT.

The chain uses TRBV5-1 and TRBJ1-2; D not resolved. The V gene lost 1 base and the J gene lost 0 bases, with 16 bases spanning the gap. Germline-derived CDR1 and CDR2 are SGHRS and YFSETQ. The CDR3 runs to 17 residues. The DNA for the CDR3 is TGCGCCAGCAGCTTGACACCCTCGTTCCCCTCTAACTATGGCTACACCTTC. Protein product: CASSLTPSFPSNYGYTF. Together with reference TRBV5-1 and TRBJ1-2, the CDR3 gives the full variable domain: KAGVTQTPRYLIKTRGQQVTLSCSPISGHRSVSWYQQTPGQGLQFLFEYFSETQRNKGNFPGRFSGRQFSNSRSEMNVSTLELGDSALYLCASSLTPSFPSNYGYTFGSGTRLTVV.

The V gene is TRBV28, the J gene TRBJ2-7, with D possibly being TRBD2 (6 bases). Germline assignment: CDR1 MDHEN and CDR2 SYDVKM. V lost 7 bases and J lost 4, with 23 bases in between. The CDR3 has 16 amino acids. CDR3 bases: TGTGCCAGCAATTTCCTGACCGCCCGGGGGAGGTACGAGCAGTACTTC. Translating it yields CASNFLTARGRYEQYF.

The genes are TRBV5-5 and TRBJ1-1; no clear D gene. Per germline, CDR1 SGHKS and CDR2 YYEKEE (reference sequence). The CDR3 is 15 amino acids. With 6 bases removed from V and 2 bases from J, the gap between germline ends came to 17 bases. CDR3 nucleotide sequence: TGTGCCAGCACCCATGGCCCTGGCGGAAACACTGAAGCTTTCTTT. This translates into CASTHGPGGNTEAFF.

The chain carries TRBV5-1 and TRBJ1-1, with D maybe TRBD1 (6 bases). Germline lookup yields CDR1 SGHRS and CDR2 YFSETQ. V dropped 0 bases and J dropped 4 bases, with 13 bases sitting between them. The CDR3 contains 15 residues. CDR3 in DNA: TGCGCCAGCAGCTTGGCTCCCAGGGGTCCCACTGAAGCTTTCTTT. Translated: CASSLAPRGPTEAFF.